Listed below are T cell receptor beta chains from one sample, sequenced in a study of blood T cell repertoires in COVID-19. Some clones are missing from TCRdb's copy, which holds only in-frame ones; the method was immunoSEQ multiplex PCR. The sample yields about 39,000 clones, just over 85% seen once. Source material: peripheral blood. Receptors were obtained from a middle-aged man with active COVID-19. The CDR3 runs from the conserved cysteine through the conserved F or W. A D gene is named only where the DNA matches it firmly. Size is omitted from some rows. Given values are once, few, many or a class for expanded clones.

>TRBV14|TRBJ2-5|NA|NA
TGTGCCAGCAGCCAATGCGCCGCGGCCTTCGGAGAGACCCAGTACTTC
CASSQCAAAFGETQYF
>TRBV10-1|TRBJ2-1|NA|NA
TGCGCCAGCAGTGGGACACCCTACAATGAGCAGTTCTTC
CASSGTPYNEQFF
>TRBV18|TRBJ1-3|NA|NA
TGTGCCAGCTCACCACAAGGGAGCTCTGGAAACACCATATATTTT
CASSPQGSSGNTIYF
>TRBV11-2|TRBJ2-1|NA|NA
TGTGCCAGCAGCTTAGGAGCTAGCGTCAATGAGCAGTTCTTC
CASSLGASVNEQFF
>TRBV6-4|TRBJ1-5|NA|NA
TGTGCCAGCAGTGAGAACAGTTATCAGCCCCAGCATTTT
CASSENSYQPQHF
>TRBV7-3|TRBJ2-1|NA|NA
TGTGCCAGCAGCTTCGGACAGTCCCCTAATAATGAGCAGTTCTTC
CASSFGQSPNNEQFF
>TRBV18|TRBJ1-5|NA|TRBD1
TGTGCCAGCTCCCTCGGGACAGATAAGGATCAGCCCCAGCATTTT
CASSLGTDKDQPQHF
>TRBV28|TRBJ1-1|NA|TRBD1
TGTGCCAGCAGCACAGGGGGGAAAATCACTGAAGCTTTCTTT
CASSTGGKITEAFF
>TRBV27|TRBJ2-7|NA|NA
TGTGCCAGCACGGACAGTCGCTACGAGCAGTACTTC
CASTDSRYEQYF
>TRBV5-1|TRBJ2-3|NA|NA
TGCGCCAGCAGCATTACTACAGGGATTGTAGATACGCAGTATTTT
CASSITTGIVDTQYF
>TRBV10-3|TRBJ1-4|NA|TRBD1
TGTGCCAGCCGACAGGGACCTAATGAAAAACTGTTTTTT
CASRQGPNEKLFF
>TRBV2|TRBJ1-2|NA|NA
TGTGCCAGCAGTAAAGAAAGGGGTTTCTATGGCTACACCTTC
CASSKERGFYGYTF
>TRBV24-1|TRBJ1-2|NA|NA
TGTGCCACCAGCCCTACGGGGGGGGCTCAGGGCTACACCTTC
CATSPTGGAQGYTF
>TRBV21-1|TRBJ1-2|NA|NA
TGTGCCAGCAGCAAAGGGGCGTATAACTATGGCTACACCTTC
CASSKGAYNYGYTF
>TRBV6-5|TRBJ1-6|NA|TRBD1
TGTGCCAGCACCGACGGGACAGGGGAATCACCCCTCCACTTT
CASTDGTGESPLHF
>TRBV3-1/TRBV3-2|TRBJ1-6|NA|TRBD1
TGTGCCAGCAGCCTCCGGGACAGACCTCCTATGGTCCTCCACTTT
CASSLRDRPPMVLHF
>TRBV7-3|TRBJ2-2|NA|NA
TGTGCCAGCAGCTTAAACCCCGCTAGCACCGGGGAGCTGTTTTTT
CASSLNPASTGELFF
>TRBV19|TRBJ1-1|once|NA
TGTGCCAGTAGTAGAATAGGGGGCACTGAAGCTTTCTTT
CASSRIGGTEAFF
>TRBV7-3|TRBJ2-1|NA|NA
TGTGCCAGCAGCTTAACCTACCGCAATGAGCAGTTCTTC
CASSLTYRNEQFF
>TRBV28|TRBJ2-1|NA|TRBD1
TGTGCCAGCAGTTTATCCATGGACAGGGAGGATGAGCAGTTCTTC
CASSLSMDREDEQFF
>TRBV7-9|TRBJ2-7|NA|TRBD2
TGTGCCAGCAGCTTAGCGGCGGGGACTAGCGGATTCTACGAGCAGTACTTC
CASSLAAGTSGFYEQYF
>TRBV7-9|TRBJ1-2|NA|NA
TGTGCCAGCATCCACACGGGTCGGGACTATGGCTACACCTTC
CASIHTGRDYGYTF
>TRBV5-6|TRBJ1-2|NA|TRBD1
TGTGCCAGCACTAGTATGACAGGGAACAACTATGGCTACACCTTC
CASTSMTGNNYGYTF
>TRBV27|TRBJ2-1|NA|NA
TGTGCCAGCAGCTATAAGGGACACCCCTACAATGAGCAGTTCTTC
CASSYKGHPYNEQFF
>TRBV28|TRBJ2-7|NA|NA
TGTGCCAGCAGTCTCATGTGGAGGGAGCAGTACTTC
CASSLMWREQYF
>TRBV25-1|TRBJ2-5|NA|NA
TGTGCCAGCAGTATTACCGGAGGGACCCAGTACTTC
CASSITGGTQYF
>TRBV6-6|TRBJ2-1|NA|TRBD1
TGTGCCAGCAGTGGACAGGGGGAGTTCTTC
CASSGQGEFF
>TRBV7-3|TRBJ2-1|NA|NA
TGTGCCAGCAGCCTGGGAACAGGGAGTAGCGATGAGCAGTTCTTC
CASSLGTGSSDEQFF